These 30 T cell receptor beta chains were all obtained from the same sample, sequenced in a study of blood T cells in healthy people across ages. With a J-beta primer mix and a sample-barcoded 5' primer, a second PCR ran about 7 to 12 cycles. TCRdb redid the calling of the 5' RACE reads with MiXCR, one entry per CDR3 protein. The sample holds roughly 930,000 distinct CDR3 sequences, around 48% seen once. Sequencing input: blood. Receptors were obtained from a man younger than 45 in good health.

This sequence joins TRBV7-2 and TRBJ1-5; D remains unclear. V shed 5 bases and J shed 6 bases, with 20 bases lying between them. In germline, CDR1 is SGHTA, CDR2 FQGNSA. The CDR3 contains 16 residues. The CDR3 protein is CASSPLPGDWGQPQHF. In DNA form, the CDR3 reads TGTGCCAGCAGCCCACTTCCCGGGGATTGGGGTCAGCCCCAGCATTTT. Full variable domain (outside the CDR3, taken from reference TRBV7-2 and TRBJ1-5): GAGVSQSPSNKVTEKGKDVELRCDPISGHTALYWYRQSLGQGLEFLIYFQGNSAPDKSGLPSDRFSAERTGGSVSTLTIQRTQQEDSAVYLCASSPLPGDWGQPQHFGDGTRLSIL.

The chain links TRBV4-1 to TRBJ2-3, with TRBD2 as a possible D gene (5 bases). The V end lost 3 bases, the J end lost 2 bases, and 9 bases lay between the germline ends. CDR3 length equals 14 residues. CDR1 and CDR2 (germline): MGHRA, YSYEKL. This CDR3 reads CASSHGKNTDTQYF. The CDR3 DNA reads TGCGCCAGCAGCCACGGGAAAAACACAGATACGCAGTATTTT.

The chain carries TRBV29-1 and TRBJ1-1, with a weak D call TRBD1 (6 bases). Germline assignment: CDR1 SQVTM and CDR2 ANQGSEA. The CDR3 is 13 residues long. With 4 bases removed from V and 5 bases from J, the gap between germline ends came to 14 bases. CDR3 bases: TGCAGCGTTGGCCTCAGGGGAGGAACTGAAGCTTTCTTT. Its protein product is CSVGLRGGTEAFF.

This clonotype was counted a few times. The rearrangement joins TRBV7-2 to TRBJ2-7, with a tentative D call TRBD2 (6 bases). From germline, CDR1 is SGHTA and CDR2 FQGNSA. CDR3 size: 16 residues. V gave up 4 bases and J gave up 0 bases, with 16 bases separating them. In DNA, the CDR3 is TGTGCCAGCAGCTACCTATGGGGGGAAAGCTCCTACGAGCAGTACTTC. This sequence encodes CASSYLWGESSYEQYF.

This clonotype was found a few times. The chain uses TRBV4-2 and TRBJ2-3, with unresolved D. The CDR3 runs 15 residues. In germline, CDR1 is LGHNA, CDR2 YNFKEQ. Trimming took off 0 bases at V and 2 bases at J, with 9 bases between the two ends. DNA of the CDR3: TGTGCCAGCAGCCAAGATCGGCAGCACACAGATACGCAGTATTTT. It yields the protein CASSQDRQHTDTQYF.

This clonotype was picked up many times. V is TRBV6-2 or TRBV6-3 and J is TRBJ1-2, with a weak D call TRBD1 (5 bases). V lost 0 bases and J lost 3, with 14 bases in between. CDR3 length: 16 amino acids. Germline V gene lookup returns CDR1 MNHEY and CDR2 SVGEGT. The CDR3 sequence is CASSYSIAGKDYGYTF. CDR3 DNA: TGTGCCAGCAGTTACTCGATCGCAGGGAAGGACTATGGCTACACCTTC.

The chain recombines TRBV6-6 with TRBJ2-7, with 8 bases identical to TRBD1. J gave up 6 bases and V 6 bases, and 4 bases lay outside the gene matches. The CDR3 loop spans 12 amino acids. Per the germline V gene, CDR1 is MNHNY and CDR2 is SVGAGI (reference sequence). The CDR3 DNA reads TGTGCCAGCAGCCGGACAGGGATCGAGCAGTACTTC. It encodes CASSRTGIEQYF.

The CDR3 sequence: CASSPGTSGIGDTQYF. CDR3 DNA: TGCGCCAGCAGCCCCGGGACTAGCGGGATCGGAGATACGCAGTATTTT. V is TRBV5-1 and J is TRBJ2-3, with TRBD2 matching over 13 bases. Germline CDR1 SGHRS, CDR2 YFSETQ. The CDR3 length is 16 residues. With V trimmed by 4 bases and J by 5 bases, 7 bases remained unmatched.

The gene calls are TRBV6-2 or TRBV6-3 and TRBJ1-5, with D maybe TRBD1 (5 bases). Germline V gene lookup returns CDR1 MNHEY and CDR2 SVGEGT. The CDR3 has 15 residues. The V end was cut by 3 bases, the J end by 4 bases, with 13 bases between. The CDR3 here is CASSYPGLVNQPQHF. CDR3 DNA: TGTGCCAGCAGTTATCCAGGGCTTGTGAATCAGCCCCAGCATTTT.

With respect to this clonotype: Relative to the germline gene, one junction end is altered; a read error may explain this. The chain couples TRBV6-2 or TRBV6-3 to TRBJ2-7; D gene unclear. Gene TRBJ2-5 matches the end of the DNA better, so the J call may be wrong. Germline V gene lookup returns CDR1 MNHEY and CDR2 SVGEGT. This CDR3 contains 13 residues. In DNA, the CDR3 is TGTGTCAGCAGTATCGAGCTCTGGGTGACCCAGTACTTC. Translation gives CVSSIELWVTQYF.

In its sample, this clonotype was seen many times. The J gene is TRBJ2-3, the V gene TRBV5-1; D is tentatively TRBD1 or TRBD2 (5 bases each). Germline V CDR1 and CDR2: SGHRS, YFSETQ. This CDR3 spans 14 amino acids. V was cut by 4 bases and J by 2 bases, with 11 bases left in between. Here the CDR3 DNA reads TGCGCCAGCAGCCTTGGGACGGACACAGATACGCAGTATTTT. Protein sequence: CASSLGTDTDTQYF.

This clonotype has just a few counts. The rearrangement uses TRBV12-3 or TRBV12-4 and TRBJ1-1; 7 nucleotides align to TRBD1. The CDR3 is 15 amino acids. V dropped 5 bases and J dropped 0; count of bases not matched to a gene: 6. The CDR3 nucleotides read TGTGCCAGCAGTCCCCCCGGGACAGTGAACACTGAAGCTTTCTTT. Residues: CASSPPGTVNTEAFF.

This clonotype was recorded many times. The DNA for the CDR3 is TGCGCCAGCAGCCAAGATAGGGGAACTAATGAAAAACTGTTTTTT. It encodes CASSQDRGTNEKLFF. The V gene is TRBV4-3, the J gene TRBJ1-4; maybe TRBD1 (5 bases). V was trimmed by 0 bases and J by 1 base, leaving 6 bases between them. Germline V lookup: CDR1 LGHNA, CDR2 YSLEER. The CDR3 runs to 15 residues.

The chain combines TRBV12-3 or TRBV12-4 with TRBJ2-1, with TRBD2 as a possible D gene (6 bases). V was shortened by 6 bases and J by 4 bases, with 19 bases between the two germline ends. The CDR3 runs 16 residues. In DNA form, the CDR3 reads TGTGCCAGCAGCCAAACTGCGGGACTTCCATACAATGAGCAGTTCTTC. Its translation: CASSQTAGLPYNEQFF.

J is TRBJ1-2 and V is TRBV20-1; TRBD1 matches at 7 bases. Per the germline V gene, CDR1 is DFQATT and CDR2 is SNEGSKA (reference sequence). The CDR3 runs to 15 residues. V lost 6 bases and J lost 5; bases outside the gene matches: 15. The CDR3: CSAPGGAGGWYGYTF. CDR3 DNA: TGCAGTGCCCCCGGCGGGGCAGGGGGATGGTATGGCTACACCTTC.

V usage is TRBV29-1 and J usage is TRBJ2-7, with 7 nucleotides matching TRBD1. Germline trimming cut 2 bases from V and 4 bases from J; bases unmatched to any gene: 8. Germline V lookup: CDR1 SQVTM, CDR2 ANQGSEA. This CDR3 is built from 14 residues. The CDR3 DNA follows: TGCAGCGTTGAACGACAGGGAGAATTGTACGAGCAGTACTTC. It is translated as CSVERQGELYEQYF.

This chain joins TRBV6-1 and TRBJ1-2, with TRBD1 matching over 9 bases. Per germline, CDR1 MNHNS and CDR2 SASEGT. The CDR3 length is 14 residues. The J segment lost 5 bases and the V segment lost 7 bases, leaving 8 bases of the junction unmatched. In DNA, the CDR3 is TGTGCCAGCATCGAGGGGGGACAGGGATATGGCTACACCTTC. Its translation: CASIEGGQGYGYTF.

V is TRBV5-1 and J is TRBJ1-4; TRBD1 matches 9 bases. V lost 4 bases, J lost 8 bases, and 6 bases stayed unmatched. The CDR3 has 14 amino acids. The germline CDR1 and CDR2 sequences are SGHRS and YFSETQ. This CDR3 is CASSAGTGREKLFF. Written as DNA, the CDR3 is TGCGCCAGCAGCGCCGGGACAGGGAGGGAAAAACTGTTTTTT.

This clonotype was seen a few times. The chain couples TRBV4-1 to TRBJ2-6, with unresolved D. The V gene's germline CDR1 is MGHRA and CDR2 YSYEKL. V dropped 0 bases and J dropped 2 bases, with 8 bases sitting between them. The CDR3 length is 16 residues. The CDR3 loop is CASSQDVTPGANVLTF. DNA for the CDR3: TGCGCCAGCAGCCAAGATGTAACCCCTGGGGCCAACGTCCTGACTTTC.

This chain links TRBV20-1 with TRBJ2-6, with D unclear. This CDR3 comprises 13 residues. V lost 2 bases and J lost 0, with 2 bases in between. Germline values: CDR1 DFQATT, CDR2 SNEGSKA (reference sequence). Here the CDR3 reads CSARPSGANVLTF. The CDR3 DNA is TGCAGTGCTAGACCCTCTGGGGCCAACGTCCTGACTTTC.

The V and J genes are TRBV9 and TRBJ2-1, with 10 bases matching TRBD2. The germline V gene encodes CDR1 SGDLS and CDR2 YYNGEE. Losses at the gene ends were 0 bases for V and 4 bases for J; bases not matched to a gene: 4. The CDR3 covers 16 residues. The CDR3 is CASSVDLAGVYNEQFF. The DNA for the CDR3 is TGTGCCAGCAGCGTAGACCTAGCGGGGGTTTACAATGAGCAGTTCTTC.

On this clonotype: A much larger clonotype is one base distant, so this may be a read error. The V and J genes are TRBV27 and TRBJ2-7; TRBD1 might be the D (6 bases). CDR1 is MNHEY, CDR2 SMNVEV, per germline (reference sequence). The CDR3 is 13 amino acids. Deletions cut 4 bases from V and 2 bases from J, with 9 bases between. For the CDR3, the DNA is TGTGCCAGCAGTTGCGGACAGACCTACGAGCAGTACTTC. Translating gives CASSCGQTYEQYF.

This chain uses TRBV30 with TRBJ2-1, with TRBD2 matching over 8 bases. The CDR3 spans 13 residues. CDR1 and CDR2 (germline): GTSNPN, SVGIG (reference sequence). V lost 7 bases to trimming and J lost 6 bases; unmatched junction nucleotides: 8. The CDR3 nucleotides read TGTGCCTCAAACCCGGGGACTAGCAATGAGCAGTTCTTC. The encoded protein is CASNPGTSNEQFF. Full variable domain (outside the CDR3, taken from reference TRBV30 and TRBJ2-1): SQTIHQWPATLVQPVGSPLSLECTVEGTSNPNLYWYRQAAGRGLQLLFYSVGIGQISSEVPQNLSASRPQDRQFILSSKKLLLSDSGFYLCASNPGTSNEQFFGPGTRLTVL.

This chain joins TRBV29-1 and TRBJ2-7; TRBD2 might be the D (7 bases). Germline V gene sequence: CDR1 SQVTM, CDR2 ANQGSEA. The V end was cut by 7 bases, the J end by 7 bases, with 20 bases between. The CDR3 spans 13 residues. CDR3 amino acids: CSGGGGGNNEQYF. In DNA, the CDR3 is TGCAGCGGCGGTGGGGGGGGCAATAATGAGCAGTACTTC.

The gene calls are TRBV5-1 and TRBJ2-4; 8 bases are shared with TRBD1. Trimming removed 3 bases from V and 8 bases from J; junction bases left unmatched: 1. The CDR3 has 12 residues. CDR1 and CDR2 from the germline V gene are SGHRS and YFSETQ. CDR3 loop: CASSSGGDIQYF. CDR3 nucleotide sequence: TGCGCCAGCAGCTCAGGGGGCGACATTCAGTACTTC.

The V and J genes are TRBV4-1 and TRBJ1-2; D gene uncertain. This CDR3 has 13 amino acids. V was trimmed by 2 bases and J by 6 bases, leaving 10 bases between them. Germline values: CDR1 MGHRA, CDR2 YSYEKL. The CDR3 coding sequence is TGCGCCAGCAGCCAATCATCCAAAGATGGCTACACCTTC. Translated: CASSQSSKDGYTF.

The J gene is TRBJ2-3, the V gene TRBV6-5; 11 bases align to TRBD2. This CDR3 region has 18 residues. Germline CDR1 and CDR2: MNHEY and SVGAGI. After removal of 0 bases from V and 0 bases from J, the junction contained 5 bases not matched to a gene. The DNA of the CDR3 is TGTGCCAGCAGTTACTCGCGACTAGCGGGGTTCAGCACAGATACGCAGTATTTT. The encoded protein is CASSYSRLAGFSTDTQYF.

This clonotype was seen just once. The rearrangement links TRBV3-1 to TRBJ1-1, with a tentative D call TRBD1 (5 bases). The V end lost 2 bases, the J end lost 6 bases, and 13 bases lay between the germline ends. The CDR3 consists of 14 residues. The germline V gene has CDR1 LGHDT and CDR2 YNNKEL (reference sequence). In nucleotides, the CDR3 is TGTGCCAGCAGCCAAAGTGGGGGGATCTCTGAAGCTTTCTTT. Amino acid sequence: CASSQSGGISEAFF.

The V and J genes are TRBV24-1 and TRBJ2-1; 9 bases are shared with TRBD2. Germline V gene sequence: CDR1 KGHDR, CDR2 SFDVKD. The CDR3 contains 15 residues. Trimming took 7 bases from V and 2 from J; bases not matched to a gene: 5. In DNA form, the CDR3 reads TGTGCCACCAGACGAAAGCGGGGGGCCTACAATGAGCAGTTCTTC. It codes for CATRRKRGAYNEQFF.

CDR3 loop: CASRAGTSPQETQYF. The CDR3 DNA sequence: TGTGCCAGCAGAGCCGGGACTAGCCCCCAAGAGACCCAGTACTTC. The rearrangement uses TRBV5-4 and TRBJ2-5; TRBD2 aligns across 9 bases. The germline V gene encodes CDR1 SGHNT and CDR2 YYREEE (reference sequence). This CDR3 spans 15 amino acids. V lost 5 bases to trimming and J lost 1 base; unmatched junction nucleotides: 6.